These 2 T cell receptor beta chains came from one sample sequenced in a study of cytomegalovirus exposure and HLA in healthy donors. The PCR ran on 60 Vbeta and 13 Jbeta primers. The protocol was immunoSEQ multiplex PCR, while the TCRdb copy is restricted to in-frame clones and leaves out a portion. The sample contains over 200,000 clones, 75% to 90% of which appear only once. Sequenced: PBMCs. These receptor sequences come from a woman between 18 and 29 years old in good health and CMV-seronegative.

The gene calls are TRBV10-3 and TRBJ1-1; D remains unclear. Trimming took 6 bases from V and 4 from J, leaving 12 bases between them. The CDR3 runs to 13 residues. Germline CDR1 and CDR2: ENHRY and SYGVKD. CDR3 loop: CAIRFGGLTEAFF. The CDR3 nucleotides are TGTGCCATCAGATTTGGAGGCCTCACTGAAGCTTTCTTT.

The V call is TRBV19, the J call TRBJ2-5, with TRBD2 matching over 12 bases. V gave up 7 bases and J gave up 5 bases; unmatched junction bases: 8. Germline values: CDR1 LNHDA, CDR2 SQIVND (reference sequence). CDR3 length: 15 amino acids. The CDR3 DNA reads as TGTGCCAGTACCACGACTAGCGGGGGTGGGGAGACCCAGTACTTC. This sequence encodes CASTTTSGGGETQYF.